This T cell receptor beta chain was sequenced during a study of blood T cells in healthy people across ages. Overall study results and limits: Since the PBMCs were unsorted, naive and antigen-experienced cells could not be conclusively compared. TCR beta diversity tracked closely with naive T cell percentage.

There are 17 residues in the CDR3. Between the trimmed V and J ends, which lost 7 bases and 4 bases, there was a span of 29 bases. The germline gives CDR1 DFQATT, CDR2 SNEGSKA (reference sequence). Next came a second PCR, run for roughly 6 to 11 cycles, which used a sample-barcoded 5' primer along with a J-beta primer mix. A tag from a template-switch adaptor with 12 random nucleotides marked each cDNA molecule. Each CDR3 protein is one row after TCRdb ran MiXCR on the 5' RACE reads. The table lists more than 750,000 distinct CDR3 sequences, under 35% of them singletons. In this sample, this clonotype turned up many times. Its antigen is unidentified. The sample was also reused in another study, on T cells of mothers and their children. As that study records: Overlap ran slightly, non-significantly higher for related than unrelated mother-child pairs.

The source is a woman aged 40 to 49 in good health. Sequenced input: blood. The genes are TRBV20-1 and TRBJ2-7; maybe TRBD2 (6 bases). CDR3: CSVLTTYITGTSYEQYF. CDR3 DNA sequence: TGCAGTGTTCTCACCACTTACATAACCGGGACTTCATACGAGCAGTACTTC.